The 28 T cell receptor beta chains below come from one sample, sequenced in a study of T cells after yellow fever vaccination. TCRdb fed the 5' RACE reads into MiXCR, producing one record per CDR3 protein. The repertoire holds hundreds of thousands of distinct CDR3 sequences, with roughly a sixth as singletons. The input for sequencing was PBMCs, taken about 5 days after the first yellow fever vaccination. The receptors here all came from a man aged 18 to 35 who received the YFV17D yellow fever vaccine.

In the case of this clonotype: Being one base from a much bigger clone, this may be a read error. The chain is built from TRBV28 and TRBJ2-4; D might be TRBD1 or TRBD2, each matching 5 bases. Germline loops: CDR1 MDHEN, CDR2 SYDVKM. The CDR3 covers 15 residues. DNA of the CDR3: TGTGCCAGCAAAGGACACCGAGGGTCAAAAAAAATTCAGTACTTC. Translating it yields CASKGHRGSKKIQYF.

This clonotype was seen only a few times. The CDR3 protein is CASTVGTSGHNEQFF. The CDR3 DNA reads as TGTGCCAGCACCGTAGGGACTAGCGGGCACAATGAGCAGTTCTTC. This chain connects TRBV27 to TRBJ2-1, with 12 bases aligning to TRBD2. The length of the CDR3 is 15 residues. J gave up 5 bases and V 7 bases, and 6 bases lay outside the gene matches. The germline gives CDR1 MNHEY, CDR2 SMNVEV (reference sequence).

This clonotype was detected ten times or more. The chain combines TRBV7-2 with TRBJ2-5, with D possibly matching TRBD2 (5 bases). The V gene lost 8 bases and the J gene lost 5 bases, with 15 bases spanning the gap. There are 13 residues in the CDR3. Per the germline V gene, CDR1 is SGHTA and CDR2 is FQGNSA. The CDR3 DNA follows: TGTGCCAGCGTTAGAGGGCGTGGTGAGACCCAGTACTTC. Translating gives CASVRGRGETQYF.

The rearrangement links TRBV30 to TRBJ2-7; D is undetermined. Trimming took off 5 bases at V and 0 bases at J, with 5 bases between the two ends. The CDR3 runs 11 residues. From germline, CDR1 is GTSNPN and CDR2 SVGIG (reference sequence). CDR3 bases: TGTGCCTGGGCCGGCTCCTACGAGCAGTACTTC. Translated, it gives CAWAGSYEQYF.

This clonotype has just a few counts. In nucleotides, the CDR3 is TGTGCCAGCAGCCCTCCGGGACAGTGGGCCTATGGCTACACCTTC. As protein: CASSPPGQWAYGYTF. This rearrangement joins TRBV7-2 to TRBJ1-2; 7 bases map to TRBD1. J lost 4 bases, V lost 5 bases, and 10 bases had no gene match. In germline, CDR1 is SGHTA, CDR2 FQGNSA. The CDR3 length is 15 residues.

The V call is TRBV6-2 or TRBV6-3, the J call TRBJ2-2; 10 positions match TRBD1. From germline, CDR1 is MNHEY and CDR2 SVGEGT. After removal of 5 bases from V and 7 bases from J, the junction contained 4 bases not matched to a gene. The CDR3 loop spans 14 amino acids. For the CDR3, the DNA is TGTGCCAGCAGTCGACAGGGGGCTGGCGGGGAGCTGTTTTTT. It translates to CASSRQGAGGELFF.

In DNA form, the CDR3 reads TGCAGTGCTAGATCGGGGGGCCCTTACAATGAGCAGTTCTTC. Translating it yields CSARSGGPYNEQFF. V gene TRBV20-1 combines with J gene TRBJ2-1; D may be TRBD2 (7 bases). The CDR3 is made up of 14 amino acids. Per the germline V gene, CDR1 is DFQATT and CDR2 is SNEGSKA (reference sequence). Trimming removed 2 bases from V and 4 bases from J, with 12 bases in between.

This clonotype was seen a few times. V usage is TRBV4-2 and J usage is TRBJ2-3; 10 nucleotides line up with TRBD2. Germline CDR1 LGHNA, CDR2 YNFKEQ. V dropped 5 bases and J dropped 0; count of bases not matched to a gene: 14. The CDR3 is made up of 19 amino acids. The CDR3 DNA follows: TGTGCCAGCAGCGCGCATTTAGCGGGGGGCCACCCTAGCACAGATACGCAGTATTTT. This codes for CASSAHLAGGHPSTDTQYF.

The chain combines TRBV9 with TRBJ1-1, with D maybe TRBD1 (6 bases). The germline CDR1 and CDR2 sequences are SGDLS and YYNGEE. CDR3 size: 15 residues. The ends were cut back, 4 bases at V and 0 bases at J, with 13 bases in the middle. CDR3 residues: CASSPGGQLNTEAFF. In nucleotides, the CDR3 is TGTGCCAGCAGCCCTGGGGGACAATTGAACACTGAAGCTTTCTTT.

A few counts support this clonotype. V usage is TRBV20-1 and J usage is TRBJ1-5; D is undetermined. The CDR3 length is 15 residues. Germline V gives CDR1 DFQATT, CDR2 SNEGSKA (reference sequence). V shed 0 bases and J shed 4 bases, with 13 bases lying between them. In DNA, the CDR3 is TGCAGTGCTAGAGATTCCAGGTCGGGAAATCAGCCCCAGCATTTT. The encoded protein is CSARDSRSGNQPQHF.

This clonotype was observed a few times. The gene calls are TRBV6-6 and TRBJ2-4, with D unresolved. V gave up 8 bases and J gave up 3 bases, with 8 bases separating them. This CDR3 comprises 12 residues. Per germline, CDR1 MNHNY and CDR2 SVGAGI (reference sequence). The CDR3: CASRTDKNIQYF. For the CDR3, the DNA is TGTGCCAGCCGAACCGACAAAAACATTCAGTACTTC.

This clonotype was recorded at least ten times. The chain recombines TRBV4-2 with TRBJ2-5, with 14 positions matching TRBD2. The V and J ends lost 0 bases and 1 base, in that order; junction bases with no gene match: 10. Looked up from germline, CDR1 is LGHNA and CDR2 is YNFKEQ. The CDR3 sequence is 20 residues long. The DNA for the CDR3 is TGTGCCAGCAGCCAAGAGGCCAGGGGGACTAGCGGGGGTAGCCAAGAGACCCAGTACTTC. The encoded protein is CASSQEARGTSGGSQETQYF.

This clonotype occurred a few times. The rearrangement uses TRBV7-2 and TRBJ2-7; tentatively, D is TRBD2 (6 bases). Trimming stripped 5 bases from V and 3 bases from J, with 11 bases between. The CDR3 spans 13 residues. Looked up from germline, CDR1 is SGHTA and CDR2 is FQGNSA. The CDR3 sequence: CASSQRTNYEQYF. The CDR3 DNA is TGTGCCAGCAGCCAACGGACTAACTACGAGCAGTACTTC.

About this clonotype: This likely comes from a read error, as the CDR3 has no conserved phenylalanine or tryptophan at its end. The V call is TRBV6-5, the J call TRBJ2-2; D uncertain. The CDR3 loop spans 16 amino acids. V lost 0 bases to trimming and J lost 0 bases, with 8 bases between them. Looked up from germline, CDR1 is MNHEY and CDR2 is SVGAGI. The chain's CDR3 is CASSYSRLANTGELFL. The CDR3 DNA sequence: TGTGCCAGCAGTTACTCGAGGTTGGCGAACACCGGGGAGCTGTTTCTT.

This clonotype showed up just a few times. The chain recombines TRBV5-1 with TRBJ2-3; TRBD2 matches at 9 bases. Germline loops: CDR1 SGHRS, CDR2 YFSETQ. After removal of 4 bases from V and 1 base from J, the junction contained 13 bases not matched to a gene. CDR3 size: 18 residues. CDR3: CASSHVAGGLKGTDTQYF. In DNA, the CDR3 is TGCGCCAGCAGCCACGTCGCGGGGGGGTTAAAGGGCACAGATACGCAGTATTTT.

J is TRBJ1-6 and V is TRBV7-9; the D gene is possibly TRBD1 (5 bases). The germline V and J ends were trimmed by 3 bases and 11 bases, with 8 bases remaining between them. Germline V lookup: CDR1 SEHNR, CDR2 FQNEAQ (reference sequence). The CDR3 extends over 12 amino acids. CDR3 loop: CASSFGGTPLHF. The CDR3, as DNA: TGTGCCAGCAGCTTCGGGGGGACACCCCTCCACTTT. The whole variable domain, filled in from reference TRBV7-9 and TRBJ1-6, reads DTGVSQNPRHKITKRGQNVTFRCDPISEHNRLYWYRQTLGQGPEFLTYFQNEAQLEKSRLLSDRFSAERPKGSFSTLEIQRTEQGDSAMYLCASSFGGTPLHFGNGTRLTVT.

V usage is TRBV12-3 or TRBV12-4 and J usage is TRBJ1-1, with D perhaps TRBD1 (5 bases). The V end was cut by 4 bases, the J end by 5 bases, with 14 bases between. This CDR3 contains 14 residues. CDR3 in DNA: TGTGCCAGCAGTTGGGGTCCGGGGGGAACTGAAGCTTTCTTT. Protein sequence: CASSWGPGGTEAFF.

This chain connects TRBV6-5 to TRBJ2-6; D uncertain. Germline CDR1 and CDR2: MNHEY and SVGAGI. The CDR3 covers 17 residues. Trimming stripped 0 bases from V and 0 bases from J, with 9 bases between. This CDR3 is CASSYSGGPSGANVLTF. The DNA for the CDR3 is TGTGCCAGCAGTTACTCTGGCGGTCCCTCTGGGGCCAACGTCCTGACTTTC.

This clonotype was seen more than once but under ten times. The chain joins TRBV20-1 to TRBJ2-7; D gene uncertain. Germline V gene sequence: CDR1 DFQATT, CDR2 SNEGSKA (reference sequence). With 5 bases removed from V and 2 bases from J, the gap between germline ends came to 10 bases. The CDR3 spans 12 residues. CDR3 bases: TGCAGTGCTCGGCAAGGGCCCTACGAGCAGTACTTC. Protein product: CSARQGPYEQYF.

This chain links TRBV4-1 with TRBJ2-1; D unclear. Looked up from germline, CDR1 is MGHRA and CDR2 is YSYEKL. Trimming shortened V by 0 bases and J by 1 base, and 16 bases separated the two germline ends. CDR3 length: 18 amino acids. This CDR3 reads CASSQDWGDTESYNEQFF. In nucleotides, the CDR3 is TGCGCCAGCAGCCAAGATTGGGGTGACACCGAATCCTACAATGAGCAGTTCTTC.

In this sample, this clonotype turned up a few times. CDR3 amino acids: CASNRGGLTTNEKLFF. The CDR3 nucleotides are TGTGCCAGCAATCGAGGGGGCCTTACAACTAATGAAAAACTGTTTTTT. The gene calls are TRBV6-1 and TRBJ1-4, with 7 positions matching TRBD1. V lost 7 bases to trimming and J lost 0 bases; unmatched junction nucleotides: 8. This CDR3 is 16 amino acids long. CDR1 MNHNS and CDR2 SASEGT come from the germline V gene.

This clonotype was counted ten times or more. The rearrangement links TRBV7-2 to TRBJ2-1; 12 bases align to TRBD2. V was pared by 5 bases and J by 5 bases, with 7 bases of the junction left unmatched. Germline V gene sequence: CDR1 SGHTA, CDR2 FQGNSA. This CDR3 region has 16 residues. CDR3 in DNA: TGTGCCAGCAGCCGGAGGACTAGCGGGATAAACAATGAGCAGTTCTTC. It is translated as CASSRRTSGINNEQFF. Using reference TRBV7-2 and TRBJ2-1 for the parts outside the CDR3, the full variable domain is GAGVSQSPSNKVTEKGKDVELRCDPISGHTALYWYRQSLGQGLEFLIYFQGNSAPDKSGLPSDRFSAERTGGSVSTLTIQRTQQEDSAVYLCASSRRTSGINNEQFFGPGTRLTVL.

This sequence joins TRBV19 and TRBJ1-4; D not resolved. Germline lookup yields CDR1 LNHDA and CDR2 SQIVND (reference sequence). This CDR3 spans 14 amino acids. Trimming left V 3 bases short and J 0 bases short, with 5 bases between. Written as DNA, the CDR3 is TGTGCCAGTAGTATCCGCACAACTAATGAAAAACTGTTTTTT. Amino acid sequence: CASSIRTTNEKLFF.

This clonotype has only a few counts. V and J are TRBV10-3 and TRBJ1-2, with 11 positions matching TRBD1. Germline CDR1 and CDR2: ENHRY and SYGVKD. With 6 bases clipped from V and 3 bases from J, the junction kept 9 bases outside the gene matches. The CDR3 runs to 16 residues. The CDR3 coding sequence is TGTGCCATCAGCGACTGGACAGGGGGCGCTGACTATGGCTACACCTTC. It codes for CAISDWTGGADYGYTF.

Only a few counts were recorded for this clonotype. The chain uses TRBV21-1 and TRBJ2-7; the table's D call, TRBD1, has no DNA check behind it. TRBV21-1 is reported as a pseudogene. The CDR3 sequence is 12 residues long. DNA of the CDR3: TGTGCCAGCCTCCTCGGGGGAGCCGAGCAGTACGTC. Translation: CASLLGGAEQYV.

The rearrangement uses TRBV6-1 and TRBJ1-1, with 8 bases lining up with TRBD1. The J segment lost 4 bases and the V segment lost 2 bases, leaving 3 bases of the junction unmatched. CDR1 MNHNS and CDR2 SASEGT come from the germline V gene. This CDR3 spans 14 amino acids. The DNA for the CDR3 is TGTGCCAGCAGTGAATATACAGGGGGCACTGAAGCTTTCTTT. Encoded protein: CASSEYTGGTEAFF.

This clonotype was observed a few times. This chain uses TRBV5-1 with TRBJ1-6; 8 bases fit TRBD1. The CDR3 contains 15 residues. V shed 5 bases and J 6 bases; nucleotides not matched to a gene: 7. Germline assignment: CDR1 SGHRS and CDR2 YFSETQ. In nucleotides, the CDR3 is TGCGCCAGCAGAAGCGGTGACAGGGGTAATTCACCCCTCCACTTT. It translates to CASRSGDRGNSPLHF.

Only a few counts were recorded for this clonotype. J is TRBJ2-5 and V is TRBV7-2, with D possibly being TRBD2 (6 bases). This CDR3 is 13 amino acids long. The V and J ends lost 7 bases and 1 base respectively, with 10 bases between them. Germline V gene lookup returns CDR1 SGHTA and CDR2 FQGNSA. In DNA, the CDR3 is TGTGCCAGCACCCGGGACTCCCAAGAGACCCAGTACTTC. It specifies CASTRDSQETQYF.